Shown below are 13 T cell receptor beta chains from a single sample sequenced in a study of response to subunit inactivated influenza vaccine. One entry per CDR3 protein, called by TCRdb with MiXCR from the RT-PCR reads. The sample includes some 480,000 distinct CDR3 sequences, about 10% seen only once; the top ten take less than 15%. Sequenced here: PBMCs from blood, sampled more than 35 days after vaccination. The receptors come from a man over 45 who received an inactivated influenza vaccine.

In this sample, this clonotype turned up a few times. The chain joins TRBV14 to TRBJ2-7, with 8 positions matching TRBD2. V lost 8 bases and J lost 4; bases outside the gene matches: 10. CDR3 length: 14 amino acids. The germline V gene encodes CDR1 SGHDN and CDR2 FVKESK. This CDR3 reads CASANSGDTYEQYF. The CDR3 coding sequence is TGTGCCAGCGCAAATAGCGGGGACACTTACGAGCAGTACTTC.

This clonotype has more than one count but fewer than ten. In DNA, the CDR3 is TGCAGTGCTAGGGGGGGGGGCGTTTCCTACGAGCAGTACTTC. Its protein is CSARGGGVSYEQYF. The J gene is TRBJ2-7, the V gene TRBV20-1, with a possible D match to TRBD2 (7 bases). Trimming shortened V by 3 bases and J by 1 base, and 13 bases separated the two germline ends. The CDR3 loop spans 14 amino acids. Germline V CDR1 and CDR2: DFQATT, SNEGSKA (reference sequence).

The CDR3 protein is CASSSTGVPNQPQHF. For the CDR3, the DNA is TGTGCCAGCAGTTCGACAGGGGTCCCCAATCAGCCCCAGCATTTT. J is TRBJ1-5 and V is TRBV6-5; 8 bases line up with TRBD1. V lost 4 bases to trimming and J lost 3 bases; unmatched junction nucleotides: 5. CDR1 and CDR2 from the germline V gene are MNHEY and SVGAGI. The CDR3 totals 15 residues.

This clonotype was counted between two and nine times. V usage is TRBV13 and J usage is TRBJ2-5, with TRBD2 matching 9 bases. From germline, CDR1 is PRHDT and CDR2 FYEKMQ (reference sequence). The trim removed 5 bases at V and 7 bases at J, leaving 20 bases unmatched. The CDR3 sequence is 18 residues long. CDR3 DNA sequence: TGTGCCAGCAGCACCCGGGAGGGGCGGGAGGGCCCAACTGGGACCCAGTACTTC. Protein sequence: CASSTREGREGPTGTQYF.

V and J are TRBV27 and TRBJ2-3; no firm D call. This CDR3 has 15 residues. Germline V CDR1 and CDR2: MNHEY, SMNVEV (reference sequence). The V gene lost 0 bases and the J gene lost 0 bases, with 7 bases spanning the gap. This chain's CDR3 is CASSLSKTSTDTQYF. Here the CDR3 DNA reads TGTGCCAGCAGTTTATCGAAGACTAGCACAGATACGCAGTATTTT.

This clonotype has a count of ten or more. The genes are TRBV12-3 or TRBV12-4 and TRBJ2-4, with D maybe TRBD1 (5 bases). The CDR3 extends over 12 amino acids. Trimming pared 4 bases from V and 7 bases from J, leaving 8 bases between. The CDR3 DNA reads TGTGCCAGCAGTTGGGGCACCAACATTCAGTACTTC. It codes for CASSWGTNIQYF.

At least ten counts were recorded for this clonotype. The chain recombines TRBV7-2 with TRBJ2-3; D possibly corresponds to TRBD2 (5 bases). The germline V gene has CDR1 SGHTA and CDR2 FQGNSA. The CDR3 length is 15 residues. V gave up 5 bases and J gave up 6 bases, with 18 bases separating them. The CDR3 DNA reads TGTGCCAGCAGCCTTGCGGCTCCCCGAGGGGATACGCAGTATTTT. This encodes CASSLAAPRGDTQYF.

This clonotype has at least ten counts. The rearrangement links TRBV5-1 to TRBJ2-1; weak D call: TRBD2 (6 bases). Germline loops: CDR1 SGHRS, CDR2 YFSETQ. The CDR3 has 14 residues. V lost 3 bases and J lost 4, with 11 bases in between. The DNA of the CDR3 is TGCGCCAGCAGCTCAACGGCGGGGTACAATGAGCAGTTCTTC. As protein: CASSSTAGYNEQFF.

CDR3 coding DNA: TGTGCCAGCACCGTGACAGGGAATCAGCCCCAGCATTTT. It yields the protein CASTVTGNQPQHF. The V call is TRBV12-3 or TRBV12-4, the J call TRBJ1-5; 7 positions agree with TRBD1. The CDR3 length is 13 residues. The J segment lost 4 bases and the V segment lost 7 bases, leaving 4 bases of the junction unmatched.

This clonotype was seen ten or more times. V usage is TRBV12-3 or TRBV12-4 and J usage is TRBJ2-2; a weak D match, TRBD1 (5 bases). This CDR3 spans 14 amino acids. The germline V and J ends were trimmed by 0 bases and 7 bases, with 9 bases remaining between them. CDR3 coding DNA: TGTGCCAGCAGTTTAGCCCAGGGAAGCGGGGAGCTGTTTTTT. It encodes CASSLAQGSGELFF.

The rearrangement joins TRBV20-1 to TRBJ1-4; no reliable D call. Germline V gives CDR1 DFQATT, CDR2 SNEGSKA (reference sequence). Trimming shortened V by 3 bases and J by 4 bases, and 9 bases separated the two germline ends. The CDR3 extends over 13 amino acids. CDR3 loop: CSAREGFNEKLFF. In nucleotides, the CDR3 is TGCAGTGCTAGGGAGGGTTTTAATGAAAAACTGTTTTTT.

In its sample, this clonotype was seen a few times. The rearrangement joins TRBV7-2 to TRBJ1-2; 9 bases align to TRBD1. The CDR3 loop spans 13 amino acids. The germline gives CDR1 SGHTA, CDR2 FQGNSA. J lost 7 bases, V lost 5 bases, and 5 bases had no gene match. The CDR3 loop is CASSKQGAGGYTF. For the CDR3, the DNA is TGTGCCAGCAGCAAACAGGGGGCCGGTGGCTACACCTTC.

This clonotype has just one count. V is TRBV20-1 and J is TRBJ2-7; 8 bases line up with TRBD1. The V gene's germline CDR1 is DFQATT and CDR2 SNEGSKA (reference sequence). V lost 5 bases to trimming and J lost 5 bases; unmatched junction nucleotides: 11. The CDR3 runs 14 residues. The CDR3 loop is CSASEDRANHEQYF. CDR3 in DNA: TGCAGTGCTTCAGAGGACAGGGCGAATCACGAGCAGTACTTC.